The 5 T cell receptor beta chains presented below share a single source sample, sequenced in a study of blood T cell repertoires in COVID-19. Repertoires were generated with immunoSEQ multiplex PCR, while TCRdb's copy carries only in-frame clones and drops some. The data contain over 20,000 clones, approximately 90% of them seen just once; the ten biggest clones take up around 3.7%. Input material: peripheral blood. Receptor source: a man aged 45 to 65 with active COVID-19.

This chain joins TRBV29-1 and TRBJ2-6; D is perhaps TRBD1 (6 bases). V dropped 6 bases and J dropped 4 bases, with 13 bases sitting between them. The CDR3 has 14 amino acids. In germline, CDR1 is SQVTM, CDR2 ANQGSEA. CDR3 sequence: CSVEPGAGANVLTF. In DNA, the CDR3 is TGCAGCGTGGAACCAGGGGCGGGGGCCAACGTCCTGACTTTC.

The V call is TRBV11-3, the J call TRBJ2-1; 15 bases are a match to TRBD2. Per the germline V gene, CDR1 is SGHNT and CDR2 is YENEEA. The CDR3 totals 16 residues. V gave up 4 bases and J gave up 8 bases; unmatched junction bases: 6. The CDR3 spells CASSWTSGGVGDEQFF. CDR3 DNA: TGTGCCAGCAGCTGGACTAGCGGGGGGGTTGGGGATGAGCAGTTCTTC.

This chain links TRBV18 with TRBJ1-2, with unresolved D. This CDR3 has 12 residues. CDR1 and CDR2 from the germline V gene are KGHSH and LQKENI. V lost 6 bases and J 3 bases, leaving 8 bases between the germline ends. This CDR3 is CASSQEDYGYTF. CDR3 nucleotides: TGTGCCAGCTCTCAGGAGGACTATGGCTACACCTTC.

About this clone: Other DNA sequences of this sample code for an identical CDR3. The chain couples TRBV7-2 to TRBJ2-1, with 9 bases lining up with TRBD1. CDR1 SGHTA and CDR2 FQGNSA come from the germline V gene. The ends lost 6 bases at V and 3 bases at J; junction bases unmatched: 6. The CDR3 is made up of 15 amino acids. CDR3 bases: TGTGCCAGCAGTTATGGACAGGGGAACTACAATGAGCAGTTCTTC. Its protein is CASSYGQGNYNEQFF.

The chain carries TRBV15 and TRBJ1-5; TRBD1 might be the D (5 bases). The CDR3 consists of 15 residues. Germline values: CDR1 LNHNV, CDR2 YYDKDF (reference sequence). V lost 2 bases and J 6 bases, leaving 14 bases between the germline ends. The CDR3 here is CATSRPTGGIQPQHF. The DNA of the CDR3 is TGTGCCACCAGCAGACCCACGGGGGGGATTCAGCCCCAGCATTTT.